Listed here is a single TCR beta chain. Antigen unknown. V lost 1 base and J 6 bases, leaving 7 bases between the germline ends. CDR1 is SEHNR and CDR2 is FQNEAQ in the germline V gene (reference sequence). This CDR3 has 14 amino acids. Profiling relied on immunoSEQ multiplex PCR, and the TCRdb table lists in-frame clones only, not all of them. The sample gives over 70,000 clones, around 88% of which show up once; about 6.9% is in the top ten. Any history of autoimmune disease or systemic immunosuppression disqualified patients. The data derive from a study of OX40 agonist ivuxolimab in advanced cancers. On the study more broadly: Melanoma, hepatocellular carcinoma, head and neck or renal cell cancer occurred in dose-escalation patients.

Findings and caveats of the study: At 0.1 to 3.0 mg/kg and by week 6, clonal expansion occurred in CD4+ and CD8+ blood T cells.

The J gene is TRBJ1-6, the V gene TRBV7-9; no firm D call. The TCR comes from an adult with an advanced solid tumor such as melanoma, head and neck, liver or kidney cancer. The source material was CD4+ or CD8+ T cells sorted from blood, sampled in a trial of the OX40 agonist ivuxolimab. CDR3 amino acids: CASSLDAANSPLHF. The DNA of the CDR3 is TGTGCCAGCAGCTTAGATGCCGCTAATTCACCCCTCCACTTT.